The 29 T cell receptor beta chains reported below all come from one sample, sequenced in a study of cytomegalovirus exposure and HLA in healthy donors. The PCR contained 60 Vbeta and 13 Jbeta primers. TCRdb keeps only in-frame clones here, not all; method: immunoSEQ multiplex PCR. The table lists 65,000 to 85,000 clones. Input material: PBMCs. The receptors were sampled from a woman in her sixties or seventies in good health and CMV-seronegative.

The V gene is TRBV7-8, the J gene TRBJ1-1; 8 bases match TRBD1. Trimming cost V 4 bases and J 1 base; bases outside gene matches: 2. Germline V gene lookup returns CDR1 SGHVS and CDR2 FQNEAQ. CDR3 length: 14 amino acids. The CDR3 loop reads CASSSGGRNTEAFF. In DNA, the CDR3 is TGTGCCAGCAGCTCAGGGGGCCGGAACACTGAAGCTTTCTTT.

V and J are TRBV28 and TRBJ2-3; 14 bases are a match to TRBD2. V shed 6 bases, J shed 1 base, and the junction held 9 bases outside the gene matches. The CDR3 is 18 residues long. Per germline, CDR1 MDHEN and CDR2 SYDVKM. As DNA, the CDR3 is TGTGCCAGCAGGCCGGGGACTAGCGGGAGTTGGGGCACAGATACGCAGTATTTT. Translating it yields CASRPGTSGSWGTDTQYF. The entire variable domain, with the rest obtained from reference TRBV28 and TRBJ2-3, is as follows: DVKVTQSSRYLVKRTGEKVFLECVQDMDHENMFWYRQDPGLGLRLIYFSYDVKMKEKGDIPEGYSVSREKKERFSLILESASTNQTSMYLCASRPGTSGSWGTDTQYFGPGTRLTVL.

The chain links TRBV15 to TRBJ2-1; TRBD2 aligns across 7 bases. Looked up from germline, CDR1 is LNHNV and CDR2 is YYDKDF (reference sequence). J gave up 6 bases and V 3 bases, and 14 bases lay outside the gene matches. There are 17 residues in the CDR3. The CDR3 sequence is CATSSTYGTKVSNEQFF. The CDR3 DNA reads as TGTGCCACCAGCAGCACCTACGGGACTAAAGTCAGCAATGAGCAGTTCTTC.

The chain links TRBV19 to TRBJ2-7; 7 bases fit TRBD2. The CDR3 loop spans 13 amino acids. Unmatched junction bases numbered 5, after V lost 3 bases and J lost 6 bases. The germline V gene has CDR1 LNHDA and CDR2 SQIVND (reference sequence). DNA for the CDR3: TGTGCCAGTAGTATGCGGACTAGGGGCGAGCAGTACTTC. Its translation is CASSMRTRGEQYF. Variable domain in full (rest from reference TRBV19 and TRBJ2-7): DGGITQSPKYLFRKEGQNVTLSCEQNLNHDAMYWYRQDPGQGLRLIYYSQIVNDFQKGDIAEGYSVSREKKESFPLTVTSAQKNPTAFYLCASSMRTRGEQYFGPGTRLTVT.

The V call is TRBV5-4, the J call TRBJ2-3; D gene uncertain. V lost 0 bases and J lost 6, with 17 bases in between. The CDR3 extends over 16 amino acids. Germline CDR1 is SGHNT and CDR2 is YYREEE (reference sequence). CDR3 in amino acids: CASSLGGQVWADTQYF. CDR3 DNA sequence: TGTGCCAGCAGCTTGGGTGGGCAAGTTTGGGCGGATACGCAGTATTTT. Variable domain in full (rest from reference TRBV5-4 and TRBJ2-3): ETGVTQSPTHLIKTRGQQVTLRCSSQSGHNTVSWYQQALGQGPQFIFQYYREEENGRGNFPPRFSGLQFPNYSSELNVNALELDDSALYLCASSLGGQVWADTQYFGPGTRLTVL.

The chain recombines TRBV7-8 with TRBJ2-7; D is unresolved. Germline CDR1 is SGHVS and CDR2 is FQNEAQ. This CDR3 is built from 14 residues. Trimming removed 5 bases at V and 1 base at J, with 12 bases between. The CDR3 protein is CASSNRLPSYEQYF. The CDR3 coding sequence is TGTGCCAGCAGCAACCGCCTACCATCCTACGAGCAGTACTTC.

This sequence joins TRBV30 and TRBJ1-5; D remains unclear. This CDR3 contains 12 residues. CDR1 and CDR2 (germline): GTSNPN, SVGIG (reference sequence). V dropped 1 base and J dropped 9 bases, with 10 bases sitting between them. The CDR3 spells CAWSEFSGPQHF. CDR3 nucleotide sequence: TGTGCCTGGAGTGAGTTCTCGGGGCCCCAGCATTTT. Looking up the rest from reference TRBV30 and TRBJ1-5 gives the full variable domain: SQTIHQWPATLVQPVGSPLSLECTVEGTSNPNLYWYRQAAGRGLQLLFYSVGIGQISSEVPQNLSASRPQDRQFILSSKKLLLSDSGFYLCAWSEFSGPQHFGDGTRLSIL.

The rearrangement links TRBV28 to TRBJ2-5, with D perhaps TRBD2 (7 bases). Matching the DNA end better, TRBJ2-7 makes the J call doubtful. This CDR3 is 15 amino acids long. In germline, CDR1 is MDHEN, CDR2 SYDVKM. CDR3 in amino acids: CASSLGGGGTYEQYF. For the CDR3, the DNA is TGTGCCAGCAGTCTAGGGGGGGGCGGGACCTACGAGCAGTACTTC.

This chain links TRBV9 with TRBJ1-2; unclear D gene. Germline V gene data show CDR1 as SGDLS and CDR2 as YYNGEE. V was cut by 0 bases and J by 5 bases, with 8 bases left in between. The CDR3 totals 13 residues. The CDR3 bases are TGTGCCAGCAGCGTAGATTGGGAGTATGGCTACACCTTC. Translated, it gives CASSVDWEYGYTF.

The rearrangement links TRBV7-2 to TRBJ1-2; TRBD1 might be the D (5 bases). This CDR3 has 15 residues. The germline gives CDR1 SGHTA, CDR2 FQGNSA. The ends were cut back, 1 base at V and 6 bases at J, with 15 bases in the middle. Here the CDR3 reads CASSLGIGLGDGYTF. In DNA form, the CDR3 reads TGTGCCAGCAGCTTAGGGATCGGTCTAGGGGATGGCTACACCTTC.

Turning to this clone: The DNA is omitted, as the CDR3 cannot be located on it reliably, and the CDR3 follows TCRdb's listing. J is TRBJ1-1 and V is TRBV6-6; the D call in the table, TRBD1, was not verified against the DNA. Both ends counted, the CDR3 spans 15 residues. The germline gives CDR1 MNHNY, CDR2 SVGAGI (reference sequence). The CDR3 is CASSSSDRGQFGAFF.

The V and J genes are TRBV19 and TRBJ2-7; the match to TRBD2 covers 10 bases. This CDR3 is built from 17 residues. V lost 0 bases to trimming and J lost 0 bases; unmatched junction nucleotides: 5. Germline CDR1 and CDR2: LNHDA and SQIVND (reference sequence). CDR3 DNA: TGTGCCAGTAGTATAGAACTAGCGGGGACGATCTCCTACGAGCAGTACTTC. Amino acid sequence: CASSIELAGTISYEQYF.

The chain combines TRBV4-1 with TRBJ2-1; 9 bases match TRBD2. CDR1 MGHRA and CDR2 YSYEKL come from the germline V gene. V gave up 0 bases and J gave up 11 bases; unmatched junction bases: 11. CDR3 length equals 16 residues. The CDR3 DNA reads TGCGCCAGCAGCCAAGATTTAGGGGCTAGCGGGAAGAAGCAGTTCTTC. It yields the protein CASSQDLGASGKKQFF.

The rearrangement joins TRBV4-2 to TRBJ2-3, with 11 bases fitting TRBD2. The V gene's germline CDR1 is LGHNA and CDR2 YNFKEQ. The CDR3 runs 16 residues. Trimming cost V 3 bases and J 4 bases; bases outside gene matches: 6. CDR3 coding DNA: TGTGCCAGCAGCCAGACTAGCGGGATTGTGGCAGATACGCAGTATTTT. Translation: CASSQTSGIVADTQYF.

The genes are TRBV19 and TRBJ2-7, with D perhaps TRBD1 (6 bases). In germline, CDR1 is LNHDA, CDR2 SQIVND (reference sequence). This CDR3 is built from 15 residues. V lost 5 bases and J 4 bases, leaving 18 bases between the germline ends. CDR3 residues: CASSDPGTRRYEQYF. For the CDR3, the DNA is TGTGCCAGTAGTGACCCCGGGACAAGGAGGTACGAGCAGTACTTC.

This chain joins TRBV6-6 and TRBJ1-1, with 8 bases lining up with TRBD1. Germline CDR1 reads MNHNY; CDR2 reads SVGAGI (reference sequence). CDR3 size: 15 residues. V shed 6 bases and J 5 bases; nucleotides not matched to a gene: 11. The CDR3 DNA reads as TGTGCCAGCAGAATACAGGGGGAGTTGGGGACTGAAGCTTTCTTT. Its translation: CASRIQGELGTEAFF.

The chain joins TRBV28 to TRBJ2-5; 8 nucleotides line up with TRBD2. The CDR3 extends over 14 amino acids. Germline trimming cut 9 bases from V and 1 base from J; bases unmatched to any gene: 7. CDR1 is MDHEN, CDR2 SYDVKM, per germline. Here the CDR3 reads CASRRGGSQETQYF. The CDR3 DNA follows: TGTGCCAGTCGACGGGGGGGCTCCCAAGAGACCCAGTACTTC.

The rearrangement links TRBV14 to TRBJ2-5; 10 bases agree with TRBD2. V gave up 0 bases and J gave up 2 bases; unmatched junction bases: 9. The CDR3 covers 18 residues. Germline V lookup: CDR1 SGHDN, CDR2 FVKESK. The CDR3 loop is CASSQEGWLAGVQETQYF. In DNA form, the CDR3 reads TGTGCCAGCAGCCAAGAGGGGTGGCTAGCGGGAGTACAAGAGACCCAGTACTTC.

V is TRBV5-1 and J is TRBJ2-5, with D possibly TRBD2 on 7 matching bases. The tail of the sequence fits TRBJ2-7 better, so the J call may be wrong. This CDR3 comprises 15 residues. Germline V gene data show CDR1 as SGHRS and CDR2 as YFSETQ. DNA for the CDR3: TGCGCCAGCAGCTTGGCGGGGGGCTCCCCCTACGAGCAGTACTTC. It yields the protein CASSLAGGSPYEQYF.

The rearrangement uses TRBV4-1 and TRBJ1-1; 8 positions match TRBD1. After removal of 4 bases from V and 4 bases from J, the junction contained 11 bases not matched to a gene. CDR1 and CDR2 (germline): MGHRA, YSYEKL. This CDR3 is 16 amino acids long. The CDR3 sequence: CASSRLAGTGLTEAFF. The CDR3 DNA follows: TGCGCCAGCAGCCGCTTGGCCGGGACAGGCCTCACTGAAGCTTTCTTT.

CDR3 bases: TGTGCCAGCAGCGAGACAGTGGTGGGCAATGAGCAGTTCTTC. Its translation is CASSETVVGNEQFF. The chain links TRBV9 to TRBJ2-1; perhaps TRBD1 as D (5 bases). The V end was cut by 3 bases, the J end by 6 bases, with 13 bases between. Germline V lookup: CDR1 SGDLS, CDR2 YYNGEE. The CDR3 is made up of 14 amino acids.

The genes are TRBV28 and TRBJ2-3, with D possibly matching TRBD1 (6 bases). V lost 5 bases and J 2 bases, leaving 14 bases between the germline ends. Germline V gene sequence: CDR1 MDHEN, CDR2 SYDVKM. This CDR3 has 15 residues. In DNA, the CDR3 is TGTGCCAGCAGTCCCCACAGGGCTAACACAGATACGCAGTATTTT. It codes for CASSPHRANTDTQYF.

The CDR3 DNA reads as TGTGCCAGTAGTATATTTCTCTCCGCCCGGGGGACCCAGTACTTC. This encodes CASSIFLSARGTQYF. The chain joins TRBV19 to TRBJ2-5, with D maybe TRBD2 (5 bases). V gave up 2 bases and J gave up 7 bases, with 17 bases separating them. Germline loops: CDR1 LNHDA, CDR2 SQIVND (reference sequence). CDR3 size: 15 residues.

As to this clone: An end of the junction does not agree with germline; a read error may underlie this. Distinct nucleotide sequences in the sample also encode this CDR3. V and J are TRBV6-6 and TRBJ2-1, with 8 bases aligning to TRBD1. This CDR3 is 14 amino acids long. Germline loops: CDR1 MNHNY, CDR2 SVGAGI (reference sequence). The CDR3 DNA follows: TGTGCTAGCAGTTCACAGGGGGCCTACAATGAGCAGTTCTTC. Its translation is CASSSQGAYNEQFF.

J is TRBJ1-4 and V is TRBV19, with D perhaps TRBD1 (5 bases). The CDR3 runs 14 residues. V lost 6 bases and J lost 7, with 15 bases in between. Germline CDR1 is LNHDA and CDR2 is SQIVND (reference sequence). The CDR3: CASSPQGRGEKLFF. CDR3 bases: TGTGCCAGTAGCCCCCAGGGAAGGGGTGAAAAACTGTTTTTT.

The chain links TRBV19 to TRBJ2-5, with TRBD2 as a possible D gene (5 bases). This CDR3 comprises 12 residues. CDR1 is LNHDA and CDR2 is SQIVND in the germline V gene (reference sequence). Trimming shortened V by 1 base and J by 5 bases, and 5 bases separated the two germline ends. CDR3 sequence: CASSIGEETQYF. The CDR3 nucleotides read TGTGCCAGTAGTATAGGGGAGGAGACCCAGTACTTC.

V gene TRBV5-1 combines with J gene TRBJ2-5, with TRBD2 matching 7 bases. Trimming at V came to 4 bases and at J to 5 bases, leaving 11 bases not matched to a gene. The length of the CDR3 is 15 residues. Per the germline V gene, CDR1 is SGHRS and CDR2 is YFSETQ. This CDR3 reads CASSLMAGAKETQYF. Written as DNA, the CDR3 is TGCGCCAGCAGCCTTATGGCGGGAGCCAAGGAGACCCAGTACTTC. The full variable domain, in which reference TRBV5-1 and TRBJ2-5 provide the parts outside the CDR3, is KAGVTQTPRYLIKTRGQQVTLSCSPISGHRSVSWYQQTPGQGLQFLFEYFSETQRNKGNFPGRFSGRQFSNSRSEMNVSTLELGDSALYLCASSLMAGAKETQYFGPGTRLLVL.

The genes are TRBV28 and TRBJ2-1, with 14 bases that match TRBD2. The trim removed 8 bases at V and 8 bases at J, leaving 17 bases unmatched. The CDR3 length is 18 residues. The germline V gene has CDR1 MDHEN and CDR2 SYDVKM. CDR3 in amino acids: CASQGDRRTSGRIDEQFF. The CDR3 bases are TGTGCCAGCCAGGGGGACAGGCGGACTAGCGGGAGGATAGATGAGCAGTTCTTC.

The rearrangement uses TRBV5-1 and TRBJ2-5; tentatively, D is TRBD2 (5 bases). V was clipped by 4 bases and J by 2 bases, with 12 bases between them. This CDR3 comprises 14 residues. Germline CDR1 is SGHRS and CDR2 is YFSETQ. The DNA of the CDR3 is TGCGCCAGCAGCACATCCCCGGGGCAAGAGACCCAGTACTTC. Translated, it gives CASSTSPGQETQYF.